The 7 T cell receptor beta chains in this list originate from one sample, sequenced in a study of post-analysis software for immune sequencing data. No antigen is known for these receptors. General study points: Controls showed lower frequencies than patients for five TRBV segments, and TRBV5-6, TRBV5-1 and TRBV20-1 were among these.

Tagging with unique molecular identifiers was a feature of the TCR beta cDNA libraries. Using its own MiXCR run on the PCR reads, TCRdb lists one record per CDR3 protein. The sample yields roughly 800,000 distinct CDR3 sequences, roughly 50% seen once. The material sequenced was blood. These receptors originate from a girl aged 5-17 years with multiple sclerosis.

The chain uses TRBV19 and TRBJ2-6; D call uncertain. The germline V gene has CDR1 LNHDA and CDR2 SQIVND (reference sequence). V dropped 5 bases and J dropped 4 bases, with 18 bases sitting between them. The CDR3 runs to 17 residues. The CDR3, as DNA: TGTGCCAGTAGTCCGTCTTCCGGGTTTGCCGGGGCCAACGTCCTGACTTTC. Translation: CASSPSSGFAGANVLTF.

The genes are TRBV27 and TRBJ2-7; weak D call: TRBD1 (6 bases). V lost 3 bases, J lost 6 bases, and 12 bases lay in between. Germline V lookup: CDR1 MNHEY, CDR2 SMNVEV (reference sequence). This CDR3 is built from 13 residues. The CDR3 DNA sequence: TGTGCCAGCAGTTTTTCAGGGGCTGGCGAGCAGTACTTC. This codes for CASSFSGAGEQYF.

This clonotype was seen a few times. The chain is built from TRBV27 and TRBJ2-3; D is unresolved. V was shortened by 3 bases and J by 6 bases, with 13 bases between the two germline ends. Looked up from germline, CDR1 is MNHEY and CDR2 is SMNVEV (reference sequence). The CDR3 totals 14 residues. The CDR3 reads CASSFKAGADTQYF. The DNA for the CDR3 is TGTGCCAGCAGTTTCAAGGCAGGAGCGGATACGCAGTATTTT.

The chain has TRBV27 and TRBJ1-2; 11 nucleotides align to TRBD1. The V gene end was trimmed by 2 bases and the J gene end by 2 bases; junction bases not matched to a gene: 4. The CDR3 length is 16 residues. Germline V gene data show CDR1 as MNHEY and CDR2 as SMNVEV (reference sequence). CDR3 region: CASSLSGQGANYGYTF. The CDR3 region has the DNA TGTGCCAGCAGTTTAAGCGGACAGGGGGCAAACTATGGCTACACCTTC.

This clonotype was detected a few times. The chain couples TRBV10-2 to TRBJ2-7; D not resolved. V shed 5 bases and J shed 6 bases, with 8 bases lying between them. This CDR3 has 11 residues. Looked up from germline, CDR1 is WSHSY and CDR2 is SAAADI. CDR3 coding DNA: TGCGCCAGCAGTAGTTTGGCCGAGCAGTACTTC. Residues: CASSSLAEQYF.

In DNA, the CDR3 is TGTGCCAGCAGCTTACTCGAGCAGTACTTC. Protein sequence: CASSLLEQYF. The rearrangement links TRBV7-2 to TRBJ2-7; unclear D gene. CDR1 is SGHTA and CDR2 is FQGNSA in the germline V gene. This CDR3 is 10 amino acids long. The V gene lost 2 bases and the J gene lost 6 bases, with 2 bases spanning the gap.

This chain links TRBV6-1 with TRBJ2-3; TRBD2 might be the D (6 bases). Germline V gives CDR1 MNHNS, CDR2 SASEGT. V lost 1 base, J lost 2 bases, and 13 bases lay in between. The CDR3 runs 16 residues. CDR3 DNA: TGTGCCAGCAGTGAAGGACTGGCGGGATTCACAGATACGCAGTATTTT. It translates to CASSEGLAGFTDTQYF.